This record covers a single T cell receptor (beta chain). This sample stems from a study of blood T cell repertoires in COVID-19. About the study: Donors in the United States, Italy and Spain gave samples during acute or convalescent COVID-19. From T cells, B-cell-depleted T cells, or PBMCs came the material, which was cDNA or gDNA.

V was pared by 2 bases and J by 4 bases, with 18 bases between. The CDR3 totals 15 residues. Germline V gene data show CDR1 as GTSNPN and CDR2 as SVGIG (reference sequence). TCRdb keeps only in-frame clones here, not all; method: immunoSEQ multiplex PCR. The sample holds about 330,000 clones, approximately 85% seen once. The material sequenced was peripheral blood. This sequence joins TRBV30 and TRBJ2-7; TRBD2 is a possible D gene (6 bases). This TCR derives from a human donor in a cohort sampled during active COVID-19. The CDR3 DNA reads as TGTGCCTGGAGTAGCCCCGGGACTGGGGGTTACGAGCAGTACTTC. This gives the protein CAWSSPGTGGYEQYF.